The clone carrying this TCR beta chain was detected many times. The data derive from a study of response to subunit inactivated influenza vaccine. A single record per CDR3 protein comes from TCRdb applying MiXCR to the RT-PCR reads. The sample lists about 620,000 distinct CDR3 sequences; approximately 12% were seen once. Trimming cost V 6 bases and J 5 bases, with 18 bases left between them. The CDR3 is 14 amino acids. Germline CDR1 is DFQATT and CDR2 is SNEGSKA (reference sequence). The chain links TRBV20-1 to TRBJ2-3; D tentatively reads TRBD1 or TRBD2 (7 bases each). The sequence was obtained from a man aged 45 to 65 who received an inactivated influenza vaccine. The sequencing used PBMCs from blood, collected on the day of vaccination. CDR3 loop: CSAMTGRGGDTQYF. The CDR3 DNA sequence: TGCAGTGCGATGACAGGGAGGGGAGGAGATACGCAGTATTTT.